This T cell receptor (beta chain) was documented in a study of T-cell reconstitution after alpha-beta-depleted transplantation in children. This clonotype was detected ten times or more. Unique molecular identifiers tagged the TCRbeta library. TCRdb analysed the PCR reads with MiXCR anew, one entry per CDR3 protein. This table has around 78,000 distinct CDR3 sequences, approximately 7.4% appearing once. V dropped 4 bases and J dropped 1 base, with 9 bases sitting between them. The CDR3 has 13 residues. Germline V lookup: CDR1 SGHRS, CDR2 YFSETQ. The specimen comprised PBMCs from the stem cell graft donor, sampled from the stem cell graft. This rearrangement joins TRBV5-1 to TRBJ2-7; D is perhaps TRBD2 (6 bases). The receptor was derived from a human donor who donated a stem cell graft to a child with acute lymphoblastic leukemia. CDR3 region: CASSNSGSYEQYF. The CDR3 DNA sequence: TGCGCCAGCAGCAATAGCGGTTCCTACGAGCAGTACTTC.